One sample yielded the 22 T cell receptor beta chains listed below, sequenced in a study of CD8 T cells in ankylosing spondylitis. A single record per CDR3 protein comes from TCRdb applying MiXCR to the 5' RACE reads. The table records under 300,000 distinct CDR3 sequences, 15% to 20% of them present only once. Input material: blood, either unsorted or a sorted T cell fraction (not recorded which). All receptors derive from a male donor with ankylosing spondylitis or in good health (not recorded which).

This clonotype was observed at least ten times. The chain employs TRBV29-1 and TRBJ2-1; D remains unclear. Trimming left V 5 bases short and J 2 bases short, with 4 bases between. This CDR3 contains 11 residues. Germline CDR1 is SQVTM and CDR2 is ANQGSEA. CDR3 DNA sequence: TGCAGCGTTAGAGCCTACAATGAGCAGTTCTTC. Translation: CSVRAYNEQFF.

This chain connects TRBV4-3 to TRBJ2-7, with 7 bases fitting TRBD2. V lost 0 bases to trimming and J lost 0 bases; unmatched junction nucleotides: 8. The CDR3 has 17 amino acids. Germline CDR1 and CDR2: LGHNA and YSLEER. CDR3: CASSQDVGGSLSYEQYF. DNA of the CDR3: TGCGCCAGCAGCCAAGATGTTGGCGGGAGTCTCTCCTACGAGCAGTACTTC.

This clonotype showed up just a few times. The V gene is TRBV6-5, the J gene TRBJ2-5, with TRBD1 identical over 7 bases. The V gene end was trimmed by 4 bases and the J gene end by 3 bases; junction bases not matched to a gene: 2. Looked up from germline, CDR1 is MNHEY and CDR2 is SVGAGI. The CDR3 has 13 residues. CDR3 nucleotide sequence: TGTGCCAGCAGTTTCGGGACAGAAGAGACCCAGTACTTC. It is translated as CASSFGTEETQYF.

This clonotype was observed a handful of times. V is TRBV2 and J is TRBJ2-1, with a tentative D call TRBD2 (6 bases). The V and J ends lost 7 bases and 5 bases respectively, with 12 bases between them. The CDR3 covers 13 residues. Germline V CDR1 and CDR2: SNHLY, FYNNEI. The CDR3 DNA follows: TGTGCCAGCATGGTGGAGGGAAACAATGAGCAGTTCTTC. Translating gives CASMVEGNNEQFF.

The chain is built from TRBV12-3 or TRBV12-4 and TRBJ2-3; 10 bases match TRBD1. This CDR3 contains 14 residues. The V segment lost 7 bases and the J segment 3 bases; nucleotides outside the gene matches: 4. The CDR3 nucleotides are TGTGCCAGCACCCGGGGACAGGGGACAGATACGCAGTATTTT. This translates into CASTRGQGTDTQYF.

The chain joins TRBV5-1 to TRBJ2-3, with D perhaps TRBD2 (6 bases). CDR1 is SGHRS and CDR2 is YFSETQ in the germline V gene. V dropped 2 bases and J dropped 2 bases, with 18 bases sitting between them. This CDR3 is built from 17 residues. The CDR3 sequence: CASSLTKSGGITDTQYF. The DNA for the CDR3 is TGCGCCAGCAGCTTAACTAAGAGTGGAGGGATCACAGATACGCAGTATTTT.

In its sample, this clonotype was seen a few times. This chain links TRBV4-2 with TRBJ2-7; D gene unclear. This CDR3 has 15 amino acids. Germline V gene lookup returns CDR1 LGHNA and CDR2 YNFKEQ. V was cut by 2 bases and J by 0 bases, with 11 bases left in between. The CDR3 region is CASSQTTLDSYEQYF. DNA of the CDR3: TGTGCCAGCAGCCAAACGACGCTGGACTCCTACGAGCAGTACTTC.

This clonotype was seen at least ten times. J is TRBJ2-1 and V is TRBV20-1; 7 bases match TRBD2. The CDR3 runs 16 residues. The V and J ends lost 0 bases and 7 bases, in that order; junction bases with no gene match: 12. The V gene's germline CDR1 is DFQATT and CDR2 SNEGSKA (reference sequence). The CDR3 DNA reads as TGCAGTGCTAGAGAGTTAAAGCGGGAACCTTGGAATGAGCAGTTCTTC. Residues: CSARELKREPWNEQFF.

This clonotype was observed a few times. This chain joins TRBV12-3 or TRBV12-4 and TRBJ2-3; D tentatively reads TRBD1 or TRBD2 (5 bases each). The CDR3 is 12 residues long. The ends were cut back, 8 bases at V and 4 bases at J, with 10 bases in the middle. The CDR3 sequence: CASWGFADTQYF. CDR3 nucleotides: TGTGCCAGCTGGGGGTTTGCAGATACGCAGTATTTT.

This clonotype showed up just a few times. The gene calls are TRBV2 and TRBJ2-7; D gene ambiguous. Germline V gene lookup returns CDR1 SNHLY and CDR2 FYNNEI. Trimming cost V 7 bases and J 4 bases, with 20 bases left between them. The CDR3 runs 15 residues. CDR3 sequence: CASTQAGRLPYEQYF. CDR3 sequence (DNA): TGTGCCAGCACCCAAGCCGGACGGCTACCGTACGAGCAGTACTTC.

A few counts support this clonotype. The V gene is TRBV20-1, the J gene TRBJ2-7; possibly TRBD1 for D (5 bases). Germline CDR1 DFQATT, CDR2 SNEGSKA (reference sequence). The CDR3 totals 14 residues. V gave up 2 bases and J gave up 2 bases, with 13 bases separating them. The CDR3 sequence is CSARWGWNAYEQYF. The CDR3 nucleotides read TGCAGTGCTAGATGGGGCTGGAACGCCTACGAGCAGTACTTC.

A few counts support this clonotype. V usage is TRBV14 and J usage is TRBJ1-2, with D perhaps matching TRBD1 (5 bases). Germline-derived CDR1 and CDR2 are SGHDN and FVKESK. V lost 0 bases and J 6 bases, leaving 17 bases between the germline ends. The length of the CDR3 is 16 residues. The CDR3, as DNA: TGTGCCAGCAGCCAAGATGGGGCCAGGGCGCTTAATGGCTACACCTTC. Encoded protein: CASSQDGARALNGYTF. Variable domain in full (rest from reference TRBV14 and TRBJ1-2): EAGVTQFPSHSVIEKGQTVTLRCDPISGHDNLYWYRRVMGKEIKFLLHFVKESKQDESGMPNNRFLAERTGGTYSTLKVQPAELEDSGVYFCASSQDGARALNGYTFGSGTRLTVV.

The rearrangement links TRBV7-2 to TRBJ2-1; the match to TRBD2 covers 8 bases. Trimming at V came to 1 base and at J to 2 bases, leaving 4 bases not matched to a gene. Germline assignment: CDR1 SGHTA and CDR2 FQGNSA. The CDR3 contains 16 residues. CDR3 loop: CASSLGGRRPYNEQFF. CDR3 nucleotide sequence: TGTGCCAGCAGCTTAGGCGGGAGGCGTCCCTACAATGAGCAGTTCTTC.

The gene calls are TRBV4-1 and TRBJ1-1; no clear D gene. Germline CDR1 reads MGHRA; CDR2 reads YSYEKL. Trimming removed 1 base at V and 4 bases at J, with 10 bases between. The CDR3 spans 14 residues. CDR3 DNA sequence: TGCGCCAGCAGCCAAGGGGCCCGAGGCACTGAAGCTTTCTTT. It encodes CASSQGARGTEAFF.

The chain has TRBV4-2 and TRBJ2-3; D is perhaps TRBD1 (5 bases). This CDR3 is 16 amino acids long. The germline V and J ends were trimmed by 4 bases and 2 bases, with 16 bases remaining between them. Germline V gives CDR1 LGHNA, CDR2 YNFKEQ. DNA for the CDR3: TGTGCCAGCAGCCGAACCCTACAAGGGGTCACAGATACGCAGTATTTT. It encodes CASSRTLQGVTDTQYF.

The J gene is TRBJ2-7, the V gene TRBV12-3 or TRBV12-4; D is uncertain. The CDR3 has 15 residues. Trimming removed 1 base from V and 7 bases from J, with 17 bases in between. CDR3 sequence reads: CASSLGSGILSEQYF. The CDR3, as DNA: TGTGCCAGCAGTTTAGGGTCAGGCATTCTAAGTGAGCAGTACTTC.

The chain links TRBV7-6 to TRBJ2-7; D ambiguous. The V and J ends lost 1 base and 3 bases respectively, with 7 bases between them. There are 13 residues in the CDR3. CDR1 SGHVS and CDR2 FNYEAQ come from the germline V gene. CDR3 residues: CASSLDGRYEQYF. The CDR3 DNA follows: TGTGCCAGCAGCTTAGACGGTCGCTACGAGCAGTACTTC.

This clonotype has only a few counts. The chain uses TRBV5-1 and TRBJ2-1; 8 bases match TRBD2. Germline CDR1 reads SGHRS; CDR2 reads YFSETQ. The CDR3 runs 16 residues. V was clipped by 4 bases and J by 2 bases; unmatched bases: 8. CDR3 in amino acids: CASSITGTRPYNEQFF. In DNA, the CDR3 is TGCGCCAGCAGCATTACCGGGACTAGGCCCTACAATGAGCAGTTCTTC.

The sample holds many counts of this clonotype. The V gene is TRBV20-1, the J gene TRBJ1-3, with D unresolved. Germline lookup yields CDR1 DFQATT and CDR2 SNEGSKA (reference sequence). The CDR3 sequence is 18 residues long. The ends were cut back, 5 bases at V and 0 bases at J, with 23 bases in the middle. CDR3 nucleotides: TGCAGTGCTGAACCGGGAGACGAAACGAATCCCTCTGGAAACACCATATATTTT. It codes for CSAEPGDETNPSGNTIYF.

The rearrangement uses TRBV28 and TRBJ2-2, with D tentatively TRBD1 (6 bases). The length of the CDR3 is 15 residues. The ends were cut back, 3 bases at V and 4 bases at J, with 12 bases in the middle. The germline V gene encodes CDR1 MDHEN and CDR2 SYDVKM. CDR3 nucleotide sequence: TGTGCCAGCAGTTTGTATTCAGGGGCCACCGGGGAGCTGTTTTTT. Its protein is CASSLYSGATGELFF. Together with reference TRBV28 and TRBJ2-2, the CDR3 gives the full variable domain: DVKVTQSSRYLVKRTGEKVFLECVQDMDHENMFWYRQDPGLGLRLIYFSYDVKMKEKGDIPEGYSVSREKKERFSLILESASTNQTSMYLCASSLYSGATGELFFGEGSRLTVL.

This chain joins TRBV27 and TRBJ2-1, with TRBD2 matching over 10 bases. J was trimmed by 10 bases and V by 3 bases; bases with no gene match: 6. Germline lookup yields CDR1 MNHEY and CDR2 SMNVEV (reference sequence). The CDR3 is 14 residues long. Here the CDR3 DNA reads TGTGCCAGCAGTTTCCCTAGCGGGGGCGGGGAGCAGTTCTTC. It is translated as CASSFPSGGGEQFF.

This clonotype has only a few counts. The genes are TRBV5-1 and TRBJ2-3, with D unresolved. Germline loops: CDR1 SGHRS, CDR2 YFSETQ. This CDR3 spans 13 amino acids. Between the trimmed V and J ends, which lost 1 base and 2 bases, there was a span of 5 bases. CDR3 residues: CASSLMDTDTQYF. The CDR3 nucleotides read TGCGCCAGCAGCTTGATGGACACAGATACGCAGTATTTT.